The clone carrying this T cell receptor beta chain was recorded once. TCRdb's table, derived via immunoSEQ multiplex PCR, lists solely in-frame clones and lacks some. This table holds around 40,000 clones, approximately 94% found once. Per germline, CDR1 SGHTA and CDR2 FQGNSA. The J segment lost 3 bases and the V segment lost 4 bases, leaving 7 bases of the junction unmatched. The CDR3 consists of 15 residues. This entry is derived from a study of blood T cell repertoires in COVID-19. About the research overall: Nucleic acid was either cDNA or gDNA, and it came from T cells, B-cell-depleted T cells, or PBMCs.

The V and J genes are TRBV7-2 and TRBJ2-7; 9 bases match TRBD1. The source material was peripheral blood. The source of this sequence is a human donor with active COVID-19. The donor label of this sample is uncertain. CDR3 in DNA: TGTGCCAGCAGCTCACAGGGGGCAGTCCTCTACGAGCAGTACTTC. Its protein is CASSSQGAVLYEQYF.